This record covers a single T cell receptor (beta chain). The record originates from a study of technical replicates of blood from four donors. Sequenced by immunoSEQ multiplex PCR; TCRdb stores in-frame clones only, minus some. The sample shows tens of thousands of clones, about nine tenths of them seen only once. The source is a human donor in good health. Some clones in this sample may be carry-over from other donors' samples. The specimen was T cells isolated from PBMCs.

CDR3 in DNA: TGTGCCAGCAGTTTTCAGGTTATTGGGAATTCACCCCTCCACTTT. Its translation is CASSFQVIGNSPLHF. This chain uses TRBV28 with TRBJ1-6; D not resolved. Trimming left V 3 bases short and J 7 bases short, with 13 bases between. Germline CDR1 is MDHEN and CDR2 is SYDVKM. CDR3 length equals 15 residues.